Listed below are T cell receptor beta chains from one sample, sequenced in a study of response to subunit inactivated influenza vaccine. From the RT-PCR reads, TCRdb called clonotypes with MiXCR, one entry per CDR3 protein. The table lists fewer than 700,000 distinct CDR3 sequences, about an eighth of them singletons, with around 13% in the top ten. The sequences come from PBMCs from blood, collected roughly 46 days after vaccination. These receptors were collected from a man over 45 who received an inactivated influenza vaccine. The CDR3 runs from the conserved cysteine through the conserved F or W. D genes are given only for firm matches. Size values are once, few and many counts, or a class for expanded clones, and some rows have none.

j_gene: TRBJ2-7
v_gene: TRBV27
len: 13
abundance: few
d_gene: -
CDR3aa: CASSFPGGFEQYF
CDR3nt: TGTGCCAGCAGTTTCCCGGGTGGCTTTGAGCAGTACTTC

j_gene: TRBJ2-1
v_gene: TRBV29-1
len: 16
abundance: few
d_gene: TRBD2
CDR3aa: CSVEGGPSGYYNEQFF
CDR3nt: TGCAGCGTTGAAGGGGGGCCTAGCGGGTACTACAATGAGCAGTTCTTC

j_gene: TRBJ2-5
v_gene: TRBV5-1
len: 15
abundance: -
d_gene: -
CDR3aa: CASSGGTDQQETQYF
CDR3nt: TGCGCCAGCAGCGGGGGGACAGATCAGCAAGAGACCCAGTACTTC

j_gene: TRBJ2-5
v_gene: TRBV12-3/TRBV12-4
len: 14
abundance: many
d_gene: -
CDR3aa: CASSFFQGLETQYF
CDR3nt: TGTGCCAGCAGTTTCTTCCAGGGGCTAGAGACCCAGTACTTC

j_gene: TRBJ2-1
v_gene: TRBV12-3/TRBV12-4
len: 11
abundance: -
d_gene: TRBD2
CDR3aa: CASSEGGRAWF
CDR3nt: TGTGCCAGCAGCGAAGGCGGGAGGGCCTGGTTC

j_gene: TRBJ2-3
v_gene: TRBV12-3/TRBV12-4
len: 16
abundance: many
d_gene: -
CDR3aa: CASSFLNAKRTDTQYF
CDR3nt: TGTGCCAGCAGTTTCCTCAACGCGAAACGCACAGATACGCAGTATTTT

j_gene: TRBJ2-7
v_gene: TRBV29-1
len: 14
abundance: many
d_gene: -
CDR3aa: CSAASGSGAHEQYF
CDR3nt: TGCAGCGCCGCGAGCGGTTCGGGAGCACACGAGCAGTACTTC

j_gene: TRBJ2-1
v_gene: TRBV7-3
len: 14
abundance: many
d_gene: -
CDR3aa: CASSSGGLLNEQFF
CDR3nt: TGTGCCAGCAGCTCCGGGGGACTTTTAAATGAGCAGTTCTTC

j_gene: TRBJ1-1
v_gene: TRBV12-3/TRBV12-4
len: 13
abundance: few
d_gene: TRBD1
CDR3aa: CASRLPGGTEAFF
CDR3nt: TGTGCCAGCAGATTACCAGGGGGCACTGAAGCTTTCTTT

j_gene: TRBJ2-7
v_gene: TRBV6-2/TRBV6-3
len: 15
abundance: few
d_gene: TRBD1
CDR3aa: CASSPGQVGAYEQYF
CDR3nt: TGTGCCAGCAGTCCAGGACAGGTGGGAGCCTACGAGCAGTACTTC

j_gene: TRBJ2-5
v_gene: TRBV5-1
len: 15
abundance: many
d_gene: TRBD2
CDR3aa: CASSQGLAGTETQYF
CDR3nt: TGCGCCAGCAGCCAGGGACTAGCGGGAACGGAGACCCAGTACTTC

j_gene: TRBJ2-6
v_gene: TRBV15
len: 14
abundance: few
d_gene: -
CDR3aa: CATAWELGANVLTF
CDR3nt: TGTGCCACCGCCTGGGAATTGGGGGCCAACGTCCTGACTTTC

j_gene: TRBJ2-3
v_gene: TRBV12-3/TRBV12-4
len: 16
abundance: many
d_gene: -
CDR3aa: CASSFRGASLADTQYF
CDR3nt: TGTGCCAGCAGTTTCCGGGGGGCTAGTTTGGCAGATACGCAGTATTTT

j_gene: TRBJ2-1
v_gene: TRBV11-2
len: 13
abundance: -
d_gene: -
CDR3aa: CASSLDRTAQQFF
CDR3nt: TGTGCCAGCAGCTTAGATAGAACAGCTCAGCAGTTCTTC

j_gene: TRBJ2-7
v_gene: TRBV7-8
len: 15
abundance: -
d_gene: TRBD1
CDR3aa: CASSSRDRGLYEQYF
CDR3nt: TGTGCCAGCAGCTCAAGGGACAGGGGGCTCTACGAGCAGTACTTC

j_gene: TRBJ2-7
v_gene: TRBV14
len: 17
abundance: few
d_gene: TRBD2
CDR3aa: CASSPLPGLAGAYEQYF
CDR3nt: TGTGCCAGCAGCCCCCTACCGGGACTAGCGGGCGCCTACGAGCAGTACTTC

j_gene: TRBJ2-2
v_gene: TRBV4-2
len: 18
abundance: -
d_gene: TRBD2
CDR3aa: CASSQDPVSGGYTGELFF
CDR3nt: TGTGCCAGCAGCCAAGATCCAGTTAGCGGGGGGTACACCGGGGAGCTGTTTTTT

j_gene: TRBJ2-3
v_gene: TRBV5-6
len: 17
abundance: few
d_gene: -
CDR3aa: CASSLENERVGTDTQYF
CDR3nt: TGTGCCAGCAGCTTGGAGAACGAGAGGGTCGGCACAGATACGCAGTATTTT

j_gene: TRBJ2-5
v_gene: TRBV20-1
len: 11
abundance: many
d_gene: -
CDR3aa: CSAWPQETQYF
CDR3nt: TGCAGTGCTTGGCCGCAAGAGACCCAGTACTTC

j_gene: TRBJ2-1
v_gene: TRBV5-1
len: 15
abundance: many
d_gene: -
CDR3aa: CASSLGSGPYNEQFF
CDR3nt: TGCGCCAGCAGCTTGGGTAGCGGTCCCTATAATGAGCAGTTCTTC

j_gene: TRBJ2-7
v_gene: TRBV7-2
len: 15
abundance: -
d_gene: TRBD2
CDR3aa: CASSPMGGLSYEQYF
CDR3nt: TGTGCCAGCAGCCCCATGGGAGGGCTCTCCTACGAGCAGTACTTC

j_gene: TRBJ2-7
v_gene: TRBV7-2
len: 16
abundance: -
d_gene: TRBD2
CDR3aa: CASSPGVAGGLNEQYF
CDR3nt: TGTGCCAGCAGCCCTGGGGTAGCGGGAGGGCTCAACGAGCAGTACTTC

j_gene: TRBJ2-7
v_gene: TRBV13
len: 15
abundance: few
d_gene: -
CDR3aa: CASSQSAGPPPEQYF
CDR3nt: TGTGCCAGCAGTCAAAGTGCGGGACCCCCTCCCGAGCAGTACTTC

j_gene: TRBJ1-5
v_gene: TRBV28
len: 13
abundance: few
d_gene: -
CDR3aa: CASTEDGYQPQHF
CDR3nt: TGTGCCAGCACCGAGGACGGGTATCAGCCCCAGCATTTT

j_gene: TRBJ2-7
v_gene: TRBV6-1
len: 16
abundance: few
d_gene: TRBD1
CDR3aa: CASTSTRQGKVYEQYF
CDR3nt: TGTGCCAGCACCTCAACTCGACAGGGGAAGGTCTACGAGCAGTACTTC

j_gene: TRBJ2-7
v_gene: TRBV7-8
len: 14
abundance: few
d_gene: -
CDR3aa: CASSLAGIIDEQYF
CDR3nt: TGTGCCAGCAGCTTAGCAGGGATCATAGACGAGCAGTACTTC

j_gene: TRBJ2-2
v_gene: TRBV6-5
len: 13
abundance: -
d_gene: -
CDR3aa: CASSYGFTGELFF
CDR3nt: TGTGCCAGCAGTTACGGTTTCACCGGGGAGCTGTTTTTT

j_gene: TRBJ2-7
v_gene: TRBV15
len: 16
abundance: many
d_gene: TRBD2
CDR3aa: CATSRGGGLANYEQYF
CDR3nt: TGTGCCACCAGCAGAGGTGGGGGACTAGCGAACTACGAGCAGTACTTC

j_gene: TRBJ2-7
v_gene: TRBV7-2
len: 16
abundance: many
d_gene: TRBD2
CDR3aa: CASSLARLAATGEQYF
CDR3nt: TGTGCCAGCAGCTTAGCGCGGCTAGCGGCTACGGGCGAGCAGTACTTC

j_gene: TRBJ1-3
v_gene: TRBV18
len: 15
abundance: few
d_gene: -
CDR3aa: CASSLLGLGGNTIYF
CDR3nt: TGTGCCAGCTCTCTCCTAGGGCTCGGAGGAAACACCATATATTTT

j_gene: TRBJ2-3
v_gene: TRBV7-3
len: 13
abundance: few
d_gene: -
CDR3aa: CASSLRRRDTQYF
CDR3nt: TGTGCCAGCAGCCTTAGGCGTCGAGATACGCAGTATTTT

j_gene: TRBJ2-1
v_gene: TRBV11-2
len: 18
abundance: many
d_gene: TRBD1
CDR3aa: CASSIYNRGRRSYNEQFF
CDR3nt: TGTGCCAGCAGCATATACAACAGGGGGCGCAGGTCCTACAATGAGCAGTTCTTC

j_gene: TRBJ2-3
v_gene: TRBV6-2/TRBV6-3
len: 18
abundance: -
d_gene: TRBD2
CDR3aa: CASTPLGLAGAIVNTQYF
CDR3nt: TGTGCCAGCACCCCTTTGGGACTAGCGGGAGCAATTGTGAATACGCAGTATTTT

j_gene: TRBJ2-5
v_gene: TRBV12-3/TRBV12-4
len: 13
abundance: many
d_gene: -
CDR3aa: CASSLGTLETQYF
CDR3nt: TGTGCCAGCAGTTTAGGGACTTTAGAGACCCAGTACTTC

j_gene: TRBJ2-1
v_gene: TRBV11-2
len: 16
abundance: -
d_gene: -
CDR3aa: CASSLWQGLILNEQFF
CDR3nt: TGTGCCAGCAGCTTATGGCAGGGGCTTATACTCAATGAGCAGTTCTTC

j_gene: TRBJ1-2
v_gene: TRBV6-2/TRBV6-3
len: 12
abundance: few
d_gene: -
CDR3aa: CASRSQGYGYTF
CDR3nt: TGTGCCAGCAGGTCCCAGGGGTACGGCTACACCTTC

j_gene: TRBJ2-2
v_gene: TRBV29-1
len: 16
abundance: many
d_gene: TRBD2
CDR3aa: CSVVKSGTLGTGELFF
CDR3nt: TGCAGCGTTGTAAAAAGCGGGACCCTGGGCACCGGGGAGCTGTTTTTT

j_gene: TRBJ2-4
v_gene: TRBV10-3
len: 17
abundance: few
d_gene: -
CDR3aa: CAISAVGSGKPGNIQYF
CDR3nt: TGTGCCATCAGTGCCGTCGGATCAGGGAAACCGGGAAACATTCAGTACTTC

j_gene: TRBJ2-1
v_gene: TRBV5-1
len: 15
abundance: -
d_gene: TRBD2
CDR3aa: CASSPPSGVQNEQFF
CDR3nt: TGCGCCAGCAGTCCGCCTAGCGGTGTTCAGAATGAGCAGTTCTTC

j_gene: TRBJ2-1
v_gene: TRBV9
len: 15
abundance: many
d_gene: TRBD2
CDR3aa: CASTRTSGSYNEQFF
CDR3nt: TGTGCCAGCACCCGGACTAGCGGGAGTTACAATGAGCAGTTCTTC

j_gene: TRBJ2-5
v_gene: TRBV13
len: 14
abundance: few
d_gene: -
CDR3aa: CASSQAWFQETQYF
CDR3nt: TGTGCCAGCAGCCAAGCGTGGTTCCAAGAGACCCAGTACTTC

j_gene: TRBJ1-2
v_gene: TRBV4-2
len: 16
abundance: -
d_gene: -
CDR3aa: CASSQESQGGNYGYTF
CDR3nt: TGTGCCAGCAGCCAAGAGTCTCAGGGTGGAAACTATGGCTACACCTTC

j_gene: TRBJ2-6
v_gene: TRBV12-3/TRBV12-4
len: 16
abundance: few
d_gene: -
CDR3aa: CASSLTVNSGANVLTF
CDR3nt: TGTGCCAGCAGCCTGACAGTAAACTCTGGGGCCAACGTCCTGACTTTC

j_gene: TRBJ2-2
v_gene: TRBV6-1
len: 15
abundance: -
d_gene: -
CDR3aa: CASTTPPGNTGELFF
CDR3nt: TGTGCCTCCACCACTCCCCCGGGGAACACCGGGGAGCTGTTTTTT

j_gene: TRBJ2-7
v_gene: TRBV13
len: 13
abundance: few
d_gene: TRBD1
CDR3aa: CASSRNRGYEQYF
CDR3nt: TGTGCCAGCTCCCGCAACAGGGGCTACGAGCAGTACTTC

j_gene: TRBJ2-1
v_gene: TRBV5-1
len: 17
abundance: many
d_gene: TRBD2
CDR3aa: CASRLQLAGGPYNEQFF
CDR3nt: TGCGCCAGCAGGCTACAACTAGCGGGAGGCCCCTACAATGAGCAGTTCTTC

j_gene: TRBJ2-3
v_gene: TRBV5-5
len: 13
abundance: many
d_gene: -
CDR3aa: CASSLDSFYTQYF
CDR3nt: TGTGCCAGCAGCTTGGACAGCTTCTACACGCAGTATTTT

j_gene: TRBJ2-1
v_gene: TRBV6-5
len: 16
abundance: -
d_gene: -
CDR3aa: CASSYSSGSTYNEQFF
CDR3nt: TGTGCCAGCAGTTACTCGTCCGGGAGCACCTACAATGAGCAGTTCTTC

j_gene: TRBJ2-7
v_gene: TRBV9
len: 12
abundance: few
d_gene: -
CDR3aa: CASSRGSGEQYF
CDR3nt: TGTGCCAGCAGCAGGGGTTCGGGTGAGCAGTACTTC

j_gene: TRBJ2-2
v_gene: TRBV29-1
len: 11
abundance: -
d_gene: -
CDR3aa: CSADLQGSRYF
CDR3nt: TGCAGCGCTGATTTGCAAGGGAGTAGGTATTTT